A selection of T cell receptor beta chains follows, all from one sample in a study of T cell responses to AZD1222 COVID-19 vaccine. Measured with immunoSEQ multiplex PCR; TCRdb has only the in-frame clones, and not every one. This sample has fewer than 200,000 clones, with roughly 87% found just once. Here the sequenced sample was peripheral blood, taken 28 days after the second AZD1222 dose. These receptors were obtained from an adult who received the AZD1222 COVID-19 vaccine. CDR3s include the opening cysteine and the closing phenylalanine or tryptophan.

j_call v_call cdr3_aa
TRBJ1-3 TRBV7-7 CASSPGTASGNTIYF
TRBJ1-6 TRBV6-5 CASGPPGGGSPLHF
TRBJ2-7 TRBV3-1/TRBV3-2 CASSQAGGLAYEQYF
TRBJ2-7 TRBV5-1 CASSSARTGISYEQYF
TRBJ1-2 TRBV30 CAWSGGQRGYTF
TRBJ1-3 TRBV19 CASLAGNTIYF
TRBJ2-6 TRBV6-2/TRBV6-3 CASSYTGPNSGANVLTF
TRBJ2-7 TRBV12-3/TRBV12-4 CASSPRDGEQYF
TRBJ1-6 TRBV6-4 CASIILQGWHNSPLHF
TRBJ1-1 TRBV4-1 CASSLGQGGTEAFF
TRBJ2-7 TRBV7-2 CASSKQRGGAYEQYF
TRBJ2-7 TRBV5-1 CASSNPLDRAFYEQYF
TRBJ2-3 TRBV6-5 CASSSTGWGADTQYF
TRBJ2-2 TRBV3-1/TRBV3-2 CASRTTGSTGELFF
TRBJ1-2 TRBV20-1 CSASTWGGNYGYTF
TRBJ2-7 TRBV7-9 CASSLVQGALGDEQYF
TRBJ1-2 TRBV19 CASSMGLGYGYTF
TRBJ1-4 TRBV4-2 CASSPVEGPYEKLFF
TRBJ2-1 TRBV5-5 CASSGPAPRQGRYNEQFF
TRBJ1-5 TRBV4-1 CASSQDQGYSNQPQHF
TRBJ2-7 TRBV4-2 CASSQSKPGDEQYF
TRBJ1-2 TRBV25-1 CASGTGGIYGYTF
TRBJ2-5 TRBV5-1 CASSFRPGEETQYF
TRBJ1-3 TRBV3-1/TRBV3-2 CASSQAREYRNTIYF